These 18 T cell receptor beta chains were sequenced from one sample in a study of neurological immune-mediated disorders. TCRdb independently ran MiXCR on the 5' RACE reads; one entry per CDR3 protein. This sample has approximately 37,000 distinct CDR3 sequences, with about 3.3% found just once. Time point defined: longitudinal time-point 1 (baseline). What was sequenced was PBMCs. Receptors were obtained from a woman aged 60 to 75 with multiple sclerosis.

This clonotype ranks as medium-sized (0.01 to 0.1%). V and J are TRBV6-6 and TRBJ2-2; no clear D. V was cut by 6 bases and J by 5 bases, with 4 bases left in between. The germline V gene encodes CDR1 MNHNY and CDR2 SVGAGI (reference sequence). This CDR3 spans 11 amino acids. This CDR3 is CASSRTGELFF. CDR3 in DNA: TGTGCCAGCAGCCGGACCGGGGAGCTGTTTTTT.

This clonotype was seen many times. This chain connects TRBV18 to TRBJ1-1; 8 bases agree with TRBD1. Germline CDR1 is KGHSH and CDR2 is LQKENI. The V segment lost 2 bases and the J segment 7 bases; nucleotides outside the gene matches: 9. CDR3 length equals 15 residues. The CDR3 here is CASSPTFGQGNEAFF. CDR3 sequence (DNA): TGTGCCAGCTCACCAACGTTCGGACAGGGCAATGAAGCTTTCTTT.

This clonotype is classed as medium-sized. The CDR3 DNA reads TGCAGTGCTAGAGGGGAGGGCCCGGGCAATCAGCCCCAGCATTTT. Amino acids: CSARGEGPGNQPQHF. The chain links TRBV20-1 to TRBJ1-5, with D unclear. This CDR3 region has 15 residues. Between the trimmed V and J ends, which lost 1 base and 2 bases, there was a span of 12 bases. The germline V gene encodes CDR1 DFQATT and CDR2 SNEGSKA (reference sequence).

This clonotype came up many times. The J gene is TRBJ1-2, the V gene TRBV20-1, with D hard to call. Trimming took off 3 bases at V and 4 bases at J, with 12 bases between the two ends. Germline CDR1 is DFQATT and CDR2 is SNEGSKA (reference sequence). The CDR3 totals 13 residues. The CDR3 sequence: CSASSGLAYGYTF. The CDR3 DNA follows: TGCAGTGCTAGTTCCGGACTAGCCTATGGCTACACCTTC.

This clonotype qualifies as medium-sized (0.01 to 0.1%). The chain couples TRBV5-1 to TRBJ1-1; TRBD1 might be the D (6 bases). CDR1 and CDR2 (germline): SGHRS, YFSETQ. The CDR3 is 14 amino acids. V shed 7 bases and J shed 4 bases, with 17 bases lying between them. Here the CDR3 DNA reads TGCGCCAGCCTAGCTGCGGGGGGCGGCACTGAAGCTTTCTTT. Its protein is CASLAAGGGTEAFF.

There are a few counts of this clonotype. A much more abundant neighbour one base away suggests this may be a read error. The missing conserved phenylalanine or tryptophan at the end of this CDR3 makes a read error likely. The chain joins TRBV7-2 to TRBJ2-4; D may correspond to TRBD1 or TRBD2 (5 bases each). Trimming left V 5 bases short and J 0 bases short, with 8 bases between. Germline V gene data show CDR1 as SGHTA and CDR2 as FQGNSA. This CDR3 contains 14 residues. The CDR3 nucleotides read TGTGCCAGCAGCCTAGGGACAGCCAAAAACATTCAGTACTGC. Protein sequence: CASSLGTAKNIQYC.

The chain joins TRBV6-5 to TRBJ2-3, with no clear D. V was trimmed by 5 bases and J by 5 bases, leaving 11 bases between them. The CDR3 loop spans 13 amino acids. Germline CDR1 is MNHEY and CDR2 is SVGAGI. CDR3 sequence (DNA): TGTGCCAGCAGTAAAGACGGCAAAGATACGCAGTATTTT. Its protein is CASSKDGKDTQYF.

This clonotype was detected ten times or more. The CDR3 DNA reads TGTGCCAGCACCTCTCACCAGGGTTCCCAGCATTTT. This encodes CASTSHQGSQHF. The chain links TRBV27 to TRBJ1-5; maybe TRBD1 (5 bases). Per the germline V gene, CDR1 is MNHEY and CDR2 is SMNVEV (reference sequence). Between the trimmed V and J ends, which lost 7 bases and 11 bases, there was a span of 15 bases. The CDR3 runs 12 residues.

This clonotype was found many times. The chain has TRBV5-1 and TRBJ1-5, with D possibly TRBD1 on 6 matching bases. V lost 0 bases and J lost 5, with 12 bases in between. The CDR3 spans 15 residues. Per the germline V gene, CDR1 is SGHRS and CDR2 is YFSETQ. The CDR3 sequence: CASSLDSGVDQPQHF. The CDR3 DNA follows: TGCGCCAGCAGCTTGGATTCAGGGGTAGATCAGCCCCAGCATTTT.

This clonotype was recorded many times. The genes are TRBV25-1 and TRBJ1-5, with D possibly TRBD1 on 5 matching bases. V lost 8 bases and J lost 0, with 14 bases in between. Germline CDR1 and CDR2: MGHDK and SYGVNS. The CDR3 contains 15 residues. The CDR3 DNA reads TGTGCCAGCCGCCCCCGGGGCCCTAGCAATCAGCCCCAGCATTTT. As protein: CASRPRGPSNQPQHF.

Ten or more counts support this clonotype. V usage is TRBV5-6 and J usage is TRBJ2-5; D possibly uses TRBD1 or TRBD2 (5 bases each). This CDR3 is built from 14 residues. Trimming shortened V by 0 bases and J by 7 bases, and 13 bases separated the two germline ends. The germline gives CDR1 SGHDT, CDR2 YYEEEE. The CDR3: CASSLVGSGGTQYF. CDR3 coding DNA: TGTGCCAGCAGCTTGGTGGGAAGTGGGGGGACCCAGTACTTC.

This clonotype was picked up many times. The V gene is TRBV6-5, the J gene TRBJ2-2, with D maybe TRBD1 (5 bases). V was clipped by 5 bases and J by 1 base, with 11 bases between them. CDR1 and CDR2 (germline): MNHEY, SVGAGI. The CDR3 consists of 15 residues. The DNA for the CDR3 is TGTGCCAGCAGTAATCGACAGATGAACACCGGGGAGCTGTTTTTT. This gives the protein CASSNRQMNTGELFF.

This clonotype was counted at least ten times. The V call is TRBV5-1, the J call TRBJ1-1; TRBD1 might be the D (5 bases). V was pared by 2 bases and J by 2 bases, with 10 bases between. The germline CDR1 and CDR2 sequences are SGHRS and YFSETQ. The CDR3 runs to 14 residues. Here the CDR3 DNA reads TGCGCCAGCAGCTTCGGGACTGATAACACTGAAGCTTTCTTT. This translates into CASSFGTDNTEAFF.

This clonotype was picked up many times. The chain uses TRBV7-8 and TRBJ1-5; D uncertain. The CDR3 spans 13 residues. Germline V gives CDR1 SGHVS, CDR2 FQNEAQ. V lost 4 bases, J lost 6 bases, and 10 bases lay in between. CDR3 protein: CASSSPGGQPQHF. The DNA for the CDR3 is TGTGCCAGCAGCTCACCCGGTGGTCAGCCCCAGCATTTT.

This clonotype came up many times. V and J are TRBV6-1 and TRBJ1-6; a possible D gene is TRBD1 (6 bases). V lost 8 bases to trimming and J lost 6 bases, with 17 bases between them. CDR1 is MNHNS and CDR2 is SASEGT in the germline V gene. The CDR3 runs 15 residues. In DNA, the CDR3 is TGTGCCAGCTCTACCCCGGGGGCTTTTAATTCACCCCTCCACTTT. Protein product: CASSTPGAFNSPLHF.

This clonotype was seen many times. The chain recombines TRBV5-1 with TRBJ2-5, with 10 bases identical to TRBD1. Germline V gene data show CDR1 as SGHRS and CDR2 as YFSETQ. J lost 2 bases, V lost 5 bases, and 9 bases had no gene match. This CDR3 comprises 16 residues. The CDR3 spells CASRKAGTGVQETQYF. The CDR3, as DNA: TGCGCCAGCAGAAAAGCCGGGACAGGGGTTCAAGAGACCCAGTACTTC.

This clonotype was recorded many times. This chain joins TRBV20-1 and TRBJ1-6, with D possibly TRBD1 on 5 matching bases. This CDR3 spans 15 amino acids. Germline V lookup: CDR1 DFQATT, CDR2 SNEGSKA (reference sequence). V was pared by 6 bases and J by 8 bases, with 20 bases between. CDR3 in DNA: TGCAGTGCGAACGACCGGGGCCAAGTTCATTCACCCCTCCACTTT. Encoded protein: CSANDRGQVHSPLHF.

This clonotype occurred many times. The CDR3 loop is CASSLVEMAVPHF. The CDR3 DNA reads TGTGCCAGCAGCTTAGTAGAAATGGCAGTTCCCCACTTT. The J gene is TRBJ1-6, the V gene TRBV11-2; D remains unclear. Germline lookup yields CDR1 SGHAT and CDR2 FQNNGV. Between the trimmed V and J ends, which lost 1 base and 18 bases, there was a span of 16 bases. This CDR3 has 13 amino acids.